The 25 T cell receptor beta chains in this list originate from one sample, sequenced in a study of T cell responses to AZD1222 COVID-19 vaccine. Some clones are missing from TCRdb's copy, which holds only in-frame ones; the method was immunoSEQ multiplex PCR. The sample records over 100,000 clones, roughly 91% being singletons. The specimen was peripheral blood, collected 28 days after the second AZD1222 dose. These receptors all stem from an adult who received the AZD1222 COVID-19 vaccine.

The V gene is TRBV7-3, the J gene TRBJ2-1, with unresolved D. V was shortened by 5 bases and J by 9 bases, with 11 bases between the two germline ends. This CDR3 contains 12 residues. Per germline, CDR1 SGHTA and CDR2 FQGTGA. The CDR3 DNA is TGTGCCAGCAGCAAGGGTGGATCTGAGCAGTTCTTC. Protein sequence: CASSKGGSEQFF.

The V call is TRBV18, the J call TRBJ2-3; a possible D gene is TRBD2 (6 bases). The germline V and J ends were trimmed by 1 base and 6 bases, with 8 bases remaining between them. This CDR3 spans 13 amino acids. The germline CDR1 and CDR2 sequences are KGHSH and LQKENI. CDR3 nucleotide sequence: TGTGCCAGCTCACCACTGGGGAGGGATACGCAGTATTTT. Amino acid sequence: CASSPLGRDTQYF.

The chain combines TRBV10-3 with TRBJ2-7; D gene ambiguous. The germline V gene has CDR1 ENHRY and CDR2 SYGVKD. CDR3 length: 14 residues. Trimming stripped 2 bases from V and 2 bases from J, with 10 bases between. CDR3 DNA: TGTGCCATCAGTGAGCCCTCGGGTACCTACGAGCAGTACTTC. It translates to CAISEPSGTYEQYF.

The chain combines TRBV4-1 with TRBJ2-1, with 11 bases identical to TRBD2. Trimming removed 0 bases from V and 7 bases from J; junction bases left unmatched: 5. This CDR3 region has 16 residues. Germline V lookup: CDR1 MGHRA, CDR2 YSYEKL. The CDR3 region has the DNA TGCGCCAGCAGCCAAGAGGGACTAGCGGCTAGGAATGAGCAGTTCTTC. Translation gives CASSQEGLAARNEQFF.

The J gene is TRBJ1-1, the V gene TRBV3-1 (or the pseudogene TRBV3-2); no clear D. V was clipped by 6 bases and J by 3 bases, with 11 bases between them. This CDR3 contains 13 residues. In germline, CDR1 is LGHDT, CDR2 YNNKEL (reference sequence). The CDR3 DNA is TGTGCCAGCAGTCTGGGCGGGGACACTGAAGCTTTCTTT. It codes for CASSLGGDTEAFF.

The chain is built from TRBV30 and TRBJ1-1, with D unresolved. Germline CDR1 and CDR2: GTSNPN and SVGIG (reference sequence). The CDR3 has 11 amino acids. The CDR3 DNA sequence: TGTGCTTACGGATTGTACACTGAAGCTTTCTTT. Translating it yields CAYGLYTEAFF.

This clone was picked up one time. CDR3 nucleotide sequence: TGTGCCGGACAGGGGGCGCCGGGTCAGCCCCAGCATTTT. Protein: CAGQGAPGQPQHF. The chain links TRBV28 to TRBJ1-5; 11 nucleotides agree with TRBD1. The germline CDR1 and CDR2 sequences are MDHEN and SYDVKM. V gave up 11 bases and J gave up 6 bases; unmatched junction bases: 6. The CDR3 is made up of 13 amino acids.

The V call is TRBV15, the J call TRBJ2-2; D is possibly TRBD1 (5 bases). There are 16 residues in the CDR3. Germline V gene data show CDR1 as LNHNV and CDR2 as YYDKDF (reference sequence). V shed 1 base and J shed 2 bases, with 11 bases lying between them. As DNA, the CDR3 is TGTGCCACCAGCAGAGTGGGGCAGATCAACACCGGGGAGCTGTTTTTT. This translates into CATSRVGQINTGELFF.

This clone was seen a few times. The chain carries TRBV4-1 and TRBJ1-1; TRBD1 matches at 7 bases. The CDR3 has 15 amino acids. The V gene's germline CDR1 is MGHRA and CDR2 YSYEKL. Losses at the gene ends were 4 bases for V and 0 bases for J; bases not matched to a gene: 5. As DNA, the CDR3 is TGCGCCAGCAGCCCCGTACAGGGGCTGAACACTGAAGCTTTCTTT. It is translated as CASSPVQGLNTEAFF.

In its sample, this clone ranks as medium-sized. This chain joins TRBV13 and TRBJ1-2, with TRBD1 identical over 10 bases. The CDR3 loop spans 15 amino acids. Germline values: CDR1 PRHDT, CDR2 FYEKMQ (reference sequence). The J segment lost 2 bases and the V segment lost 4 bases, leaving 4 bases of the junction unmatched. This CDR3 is CASSWRGQGNYGYTF. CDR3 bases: TGTGCCAGCAGCTGGAGGGGACAGGGGAACTATGGCTACACCTTC.

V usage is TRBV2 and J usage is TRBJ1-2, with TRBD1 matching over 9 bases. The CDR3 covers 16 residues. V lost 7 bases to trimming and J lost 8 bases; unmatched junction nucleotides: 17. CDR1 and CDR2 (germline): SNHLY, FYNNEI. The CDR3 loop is CASMYGSGTGNDGYTF. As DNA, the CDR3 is TGTGCCAGCATGTATGGCAGCGGGACAGGGAACGACGGCTACACCTTC.

CDR3 DNA: TGTGCTAGTGGTTTGGTACAGGTGGGAAACACCGGGGAGCTGTTTTTT. It codes for CASGLVQVGNTGELFF. The rearrangement uses TRBV12-5 and TRBJ2-2, with D possibly TRBD1 on 5 matching bases. The V and J ends lost 0 bases and 2 bases respectively, with 10 bases between them. The CDR3 has 16 amino acids. Germline values: CDR1 LGHNT, CDR2 FRNRAP.

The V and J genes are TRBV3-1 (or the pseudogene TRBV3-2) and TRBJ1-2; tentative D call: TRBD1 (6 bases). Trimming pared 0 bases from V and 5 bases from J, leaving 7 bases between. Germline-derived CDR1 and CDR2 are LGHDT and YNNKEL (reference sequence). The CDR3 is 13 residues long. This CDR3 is CASSQDRGYGYTF. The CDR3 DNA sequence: TGTGCCAGCAGCCAAGATAGGGGGTATGGCTACACCTTC.

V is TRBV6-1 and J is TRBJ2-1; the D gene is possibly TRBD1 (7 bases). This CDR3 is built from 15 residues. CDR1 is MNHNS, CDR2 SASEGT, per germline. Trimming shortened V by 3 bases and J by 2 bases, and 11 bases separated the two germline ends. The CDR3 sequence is CASSDGRGAYNEQFF. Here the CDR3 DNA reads TGTGCCAGCAGTGATGGCAGGGGGGCCTACAATGAGCAGTTCTTC.

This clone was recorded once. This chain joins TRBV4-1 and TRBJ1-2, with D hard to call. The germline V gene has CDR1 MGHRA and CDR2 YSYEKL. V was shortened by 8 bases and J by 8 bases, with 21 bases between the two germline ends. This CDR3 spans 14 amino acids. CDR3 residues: CASSHLTVNLGYTF. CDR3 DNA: TGCGCCAGCTCCCACCTCACAGTGAACCTCGGCTACACCTTC.

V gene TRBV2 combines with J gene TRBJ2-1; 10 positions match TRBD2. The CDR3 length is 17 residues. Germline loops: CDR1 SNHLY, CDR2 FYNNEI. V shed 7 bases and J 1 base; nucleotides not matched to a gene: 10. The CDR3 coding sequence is TGTGCCAGCAAACTAGCGGGATTAGCTCATTCCTACAATGAGCAGTTCTTC. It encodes CASKLAGLAHSYNEQFF.

CDR3 DNA sequence: TGTGCCAGCAGTCAAGGGCACCTTTATAATTCACCCCTCCACTTT. It translates to CASSQGHLYNSPLHF. This chain links TRBV7-6 with TRBJ1-6; D is ambiguous. V lost 6 bases, J lost 4 bases, and 13 bases lay in between. The CDR3 consists of 15 residues. The germline V gene has CDR1 SGHVS and CDR2 FNYEAQ.

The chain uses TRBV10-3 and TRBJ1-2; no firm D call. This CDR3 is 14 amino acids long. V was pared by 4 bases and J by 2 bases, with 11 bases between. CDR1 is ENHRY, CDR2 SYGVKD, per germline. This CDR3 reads CAISGGAANYGYTF. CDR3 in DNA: TGTGCCATCAGTGGGGGTGCGGCGAACTATGGCTACACCTTC.

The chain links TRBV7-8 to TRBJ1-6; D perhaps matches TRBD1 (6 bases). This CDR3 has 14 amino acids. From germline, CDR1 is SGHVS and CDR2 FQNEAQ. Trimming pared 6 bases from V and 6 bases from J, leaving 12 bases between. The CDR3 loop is CASSGGRPNSPLHF. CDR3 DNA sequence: TGTGCCAGCAGTGGGGGGCGTCCTAATTCACCCCTCCACTTT. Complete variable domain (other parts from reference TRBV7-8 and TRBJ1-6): GAGVSQSPRYKVAKRGQDVALRCDPISGHVSLFWYQQALGQGPEFLTYFQNEAQLDKSGLPSDRFFAERPEGSVSTLKIQRTQQEDSAVYLCASSGGRPNSPLHFGNGTRLTVT.

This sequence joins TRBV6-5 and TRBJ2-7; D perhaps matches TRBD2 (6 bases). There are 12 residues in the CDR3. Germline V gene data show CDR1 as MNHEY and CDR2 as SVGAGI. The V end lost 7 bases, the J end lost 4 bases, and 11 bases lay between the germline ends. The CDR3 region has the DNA TGTGCCAGCACAACGGAGGGTTACGAGCAGTACTTC. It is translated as CASTTEGYEQYF.

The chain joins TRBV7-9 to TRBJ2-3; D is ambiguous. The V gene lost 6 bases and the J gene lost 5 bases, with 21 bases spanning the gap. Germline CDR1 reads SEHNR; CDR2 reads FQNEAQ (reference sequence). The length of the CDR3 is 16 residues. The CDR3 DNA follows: TGTGCCAGCAGTCGGGCAGGAGCCCCCACGGGAGATACGCAGTATTTT. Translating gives CASSRAGAPTGDTQYF.

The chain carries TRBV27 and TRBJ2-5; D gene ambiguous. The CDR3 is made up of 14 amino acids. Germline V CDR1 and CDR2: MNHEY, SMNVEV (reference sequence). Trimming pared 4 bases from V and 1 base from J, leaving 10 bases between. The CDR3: CASSSTSIQETQYF. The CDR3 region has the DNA TGTGCCAGCAGTTCCACCAGCATCCAAGAGACCCAGTACTTC.

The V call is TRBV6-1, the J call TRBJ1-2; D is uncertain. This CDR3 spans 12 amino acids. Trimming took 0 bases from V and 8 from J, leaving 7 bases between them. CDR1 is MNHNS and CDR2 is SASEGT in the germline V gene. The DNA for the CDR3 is TGTGCCAGCAGTGAAGCAGGGCGAGGCTACACCTTC. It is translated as CASSEAGRGYTF.

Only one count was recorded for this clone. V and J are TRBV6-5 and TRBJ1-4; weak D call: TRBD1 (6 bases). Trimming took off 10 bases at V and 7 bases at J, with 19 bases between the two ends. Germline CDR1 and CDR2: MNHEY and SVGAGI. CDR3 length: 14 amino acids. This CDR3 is CANEVLGAVEKLFF. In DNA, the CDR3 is TGTGCCAACGAGGTACTGGGGGCGGTTGAAAAACTGTTTTTT.

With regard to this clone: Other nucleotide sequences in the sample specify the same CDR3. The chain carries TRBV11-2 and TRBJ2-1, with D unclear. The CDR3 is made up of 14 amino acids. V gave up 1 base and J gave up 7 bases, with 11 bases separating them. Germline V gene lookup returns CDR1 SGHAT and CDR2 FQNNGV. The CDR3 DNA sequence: TGTGCCAGCAGCTTAGGACACTCTAGAAATGAGCAGTTCTTC. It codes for CASSLGHSRNEQFF.